This T cell receptor (beta chain) came from a study of T cell changes during pregnancy in multiple sclerosis. The CDR3 has 20 residues. V shed 4 bases and J 1 base; nucleotides not matched to a gene: 20. Germline lookup yields CDR1 SGHRS and CDR2 YFSETQ. Sequencing used immunoSEQ multiplex PCR; TCRdb keeps in-frame clones, though not all of them. The table lists about 59,000 clones, 90% to 95% of them singletons. This specimen was CD8+ T cells from peripheral blood mononuclear cells, taken after pregnancy. The chain joins TRBV5-1 to TRBJ2-3; TRBD2 matches at 8 bases. The receptor was derived from a female donor with multiple sclerosis, enrolled in a pregnancy study. The chain's CDR3 is CASSPPRPQREWSGTDTQYF. CDR3 sequence (DNA): TGCGCCAGCAGCCCCCCTCGCCCCCAGCGGGAGTGGAGTGGCACAGATACGCAGTATTTT.